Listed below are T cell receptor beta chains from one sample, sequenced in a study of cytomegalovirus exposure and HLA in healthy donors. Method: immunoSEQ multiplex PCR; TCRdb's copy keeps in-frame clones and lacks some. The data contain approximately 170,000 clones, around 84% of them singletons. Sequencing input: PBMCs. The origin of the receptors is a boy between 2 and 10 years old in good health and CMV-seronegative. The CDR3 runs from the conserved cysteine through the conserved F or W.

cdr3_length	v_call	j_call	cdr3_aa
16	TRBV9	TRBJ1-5	CASSVGGEEGNQPQHF
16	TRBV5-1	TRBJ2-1	CASSLAVRTGRNEQFF
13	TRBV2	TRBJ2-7	CASIHKAPYEQYF
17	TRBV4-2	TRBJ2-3	CASSQDLLAGVSDTQYF
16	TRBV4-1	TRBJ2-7	CASSRELAGGMGEQYF
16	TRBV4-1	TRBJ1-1	CASSQERIGGVTEAFF
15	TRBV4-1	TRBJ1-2	CASSQVATGHYGYTF
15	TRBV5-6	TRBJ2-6	CASSLTGSGTNVLTF
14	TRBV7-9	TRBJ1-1	CSSSRGWGDTEAFF
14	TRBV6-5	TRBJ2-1	CASSEDNSYNEQFF
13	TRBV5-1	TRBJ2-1	CASSRTGRDEQFF
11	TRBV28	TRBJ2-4	CASNIGNIQYF
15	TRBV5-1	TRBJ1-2	CASSLEGDRGGGYTF
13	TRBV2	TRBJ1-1	CASTRTGGTEAFF
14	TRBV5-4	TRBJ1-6	CASRADRQNSPLHF
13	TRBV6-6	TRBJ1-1	CASSRRGRSEAFF
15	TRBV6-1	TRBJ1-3	CASRKQGDSGNTIYF
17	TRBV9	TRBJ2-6	CASSPRLDSSGANVLTF
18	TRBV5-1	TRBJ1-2	CASSPTAGGQITSGGYTF
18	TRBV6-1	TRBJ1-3	CASSVLPGQGYPGNTIYF
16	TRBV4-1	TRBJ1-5	CASSQDGTASNQPQHF
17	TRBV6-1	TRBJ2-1	CASSASPSGTSYNEQFF
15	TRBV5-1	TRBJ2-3	CASSWTGTAPDTQYF
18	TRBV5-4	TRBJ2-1	CASSLGGTSGASYNEQFF
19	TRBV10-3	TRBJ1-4	CAISETGWVTNTHNEKLFF
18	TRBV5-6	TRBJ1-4	CASSQTLGPGTTNEKLFF
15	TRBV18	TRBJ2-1	CASSLLAGVYNEQFF
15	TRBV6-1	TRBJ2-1	CASRGSGSSYNEQFF
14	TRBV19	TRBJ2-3	CASKGLAFTDTQYF
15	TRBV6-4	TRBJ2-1	CASSGDSASGSEQFF
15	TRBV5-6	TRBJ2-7	CASSGGDTSAYEQYF
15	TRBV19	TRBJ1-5	CASRAQGQGLEPQHF
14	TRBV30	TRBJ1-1	CAWIRRGLGTEAFF
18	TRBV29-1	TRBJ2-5	CSVEDPDSGLAGQETQYF
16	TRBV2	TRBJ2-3	CASSELLARSTDTQYF
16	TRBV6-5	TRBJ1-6	CASSYSGQGALRVLHF
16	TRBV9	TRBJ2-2	CASSPRGHSNTGELFF
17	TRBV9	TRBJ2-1	CASSVATGLAGDNEQFF
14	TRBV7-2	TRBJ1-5	CASSPPGWNQPQHF
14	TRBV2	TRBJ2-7	CASISSGNPYEQYF
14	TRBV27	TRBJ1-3	CASSYSQGGNTIYF
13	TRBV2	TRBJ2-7	CASSAGQKYEQYF
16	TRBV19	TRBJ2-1	CASSDQRGSSYNEQFF
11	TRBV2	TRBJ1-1	CASPIGTEAFF
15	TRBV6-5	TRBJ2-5	CASSYNLAGKETQYF
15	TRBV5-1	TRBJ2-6	CASSLSVSGANVLTF
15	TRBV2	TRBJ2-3	CASSGAGGSRDTQYF
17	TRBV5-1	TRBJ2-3	CASSPSVGSGSTDTQYF